The following is a TCR beta chain sequence with its context. Its target is unknown. The data were taken from a study of shared clonotypes between healthy human individuals. The method was immunoSEQ multiplex PCR; TCRdb's version includes in-frame clones alone and lacks a portion of them. The sample has about 2 million clones, approximately 95% seen once. Naive CD8 cells lacked CD45RO, underwent positive selection for CCR7 and left out terminally differentiated effector memory CD45RA+ cells. Donors, healthy HIV-negative adults, lacked recent acute infections or vaccinations. This CDR3 spans 16 amino acids. The junction had 8 bases not matched to a gene; V was cut back by 5 bases and J by 2 bases. CDR1 and CDR2 from the germline V gene are PRHDT and FYEKMQ (reference sequence). Overall study findings and caveats: Only a few donors were included, so the genetic and exposure-history diversity represented was limited. Sharing across four donors was highest in naive CD4 (roughly 5%) and lowest in memory CD8 (roughly 0.4%).

The V call is TRBV13, the J call TRBJ2-2, with 7 bases identical to TRBD2. The receptor was isolated from a man aged 18 to 29 in good health. The material sequenced was naive CD8+ T cells sorted from blood. For the CDR3, the DNA is TGTGCCAGCAGCCACCGCTCTAGCGGTAACACCGGGGAGCTGTTTTTT. It codes for CASSHRSSGNTGELFF.